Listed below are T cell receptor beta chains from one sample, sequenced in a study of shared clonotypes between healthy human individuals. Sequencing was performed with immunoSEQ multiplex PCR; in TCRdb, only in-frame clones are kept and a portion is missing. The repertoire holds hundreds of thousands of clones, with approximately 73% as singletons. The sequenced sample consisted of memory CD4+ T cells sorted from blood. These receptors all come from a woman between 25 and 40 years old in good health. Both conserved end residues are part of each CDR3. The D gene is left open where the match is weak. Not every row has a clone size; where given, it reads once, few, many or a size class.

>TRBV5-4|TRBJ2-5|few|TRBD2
CASSSGGRVQETQYF
TGTGCCAGCAGCTCCGGCGGGAGGGTCCAAGAGACCCAGTACTTC
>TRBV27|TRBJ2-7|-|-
CASSLSTRISEQYF
TGTGCCAGCAGTCTATCGACTAGGATTAGCGAGCAGTACTTC
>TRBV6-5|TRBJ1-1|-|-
CASRYRENTEAFF
TGTGCCAGCAGGTACAGGGAGAACACTGAAGCTTTCTTT
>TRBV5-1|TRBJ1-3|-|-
CASSLFEGPSGNTIYF
TGCGCCAGCAGCTTGTTCGAGGGGCCCTCTGGAAACACCATATATTTT
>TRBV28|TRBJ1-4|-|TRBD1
CASSFGGRGYEKLFF
TGTGCCAGCAGTTTCGGGGGCAGGGGGTATGAAAAACTGTTTTTT
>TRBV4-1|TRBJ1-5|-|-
CASSQEGGGSNQPQHF
TGCGCCAGCAGCCAAGAAGGAGGGGGAAGCAATCAGCCCCAGCATTTT
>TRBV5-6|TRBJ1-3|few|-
CASSLRGSGNTIYF
TGTGCCAGCAGCTTACGGGGATCTGGAAACACCATATATTTT
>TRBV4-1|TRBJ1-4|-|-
CASSLGQFGRANEKLFF
TGCGCCAGCAGCCTTGGACAGTTCGGGCGTGCTAATGAAAAACTGTTTTTT
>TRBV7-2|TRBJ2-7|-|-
CASRGGAYEQYF
TGTGCCAGCAGGGGCGGTGCGTACGAGCAGTACTTC
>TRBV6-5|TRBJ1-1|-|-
CASSYGGRTEAFF
TGTGCCAGCAGTTACGGGGGTCGCACTGAAGCTTTCTTT
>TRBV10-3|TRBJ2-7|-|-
CAISEFGEGYEQYF
TGTGCCATCAGTGAGTTTGGAGAAGGGTACGAGCAGTACTTC
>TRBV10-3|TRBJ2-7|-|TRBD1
CAISVSETGTGSTYEQYF
TGTGCCATCAGCGTATCTGAGACCGGGACAGGGTCAACCTACGAGCAGTACTTC
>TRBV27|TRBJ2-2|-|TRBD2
CASSYKREGPGELFF
TGTGCCAGCAGTTACAAGCGGGAGGGGCCCGGGGAGCTGTTTTTT
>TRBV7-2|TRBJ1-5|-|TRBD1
CASSSGQGGWGQPQHF
TGTGCCAGCAGCTCGGGACAGGGCGGGTGGGGTCAGCCCCAGCATTTT
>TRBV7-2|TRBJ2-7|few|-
CASSPQRQVKEQYF
TGTGCCAGCAGCCCACAACGCCAGGTGAAGGAGCAGTACTTC
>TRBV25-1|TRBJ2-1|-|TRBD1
CASRGTGSYNEQFF
TGTGCCAGCAGGGGGACAGGGTCATACAATGAGCAGTTCTTC
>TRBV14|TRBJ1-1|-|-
CASSRPGTNTEAFF
TGTGCCAGCAGCCGACCGGGTACGAACACTGAAGCTTTCTTT
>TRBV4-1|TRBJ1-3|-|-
CASSQPDSPGNTIYF
TGCGCCAGCAGCCAACCAGACAGTCCTGGAAACACCATATATTTT
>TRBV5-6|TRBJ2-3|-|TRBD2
CASSTSGDGADTQYF
TGTGCCAGCAGCACTAGCGGGGACGGCGCAGATACGCAGTATTTT
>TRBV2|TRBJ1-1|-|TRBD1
CAIYQGGVRTEAFF
TGTGCCATCTATCAGGGGGGCGTGAGGACTGAAGCTTTCTTT
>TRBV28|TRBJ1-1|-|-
CASSLRAEAFF
TGTGCCAGCAGCCTTAGGGCTGAAGCTTTCTTT
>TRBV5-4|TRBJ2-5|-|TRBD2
CASSLPGLAGGPLGTQYF
TGTGCCAGCAGCCTCCCGGGACTAGCGGGCGGACCTCTCGGGACCCAGTACTTC
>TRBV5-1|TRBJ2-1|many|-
CASSLDTGSYNEQFF
TGCGCCAGCAGCTTGGATACAGGCTCTTACAATGAGCAGTTCTTC
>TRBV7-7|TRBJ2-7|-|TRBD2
CASSSPGLDSYEQYF
TGTGCCAGCAGCTCCCCCGGACTAGACTCCTACGAGCAGTACTTC
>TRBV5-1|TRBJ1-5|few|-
CASSLAGEGQPQHF
TGCGCCAGCAGCTTGGCCGGGGAGGGTCAGCCCCAGCATTTT